Below, one T cell receptor (beta chain) is given with its context. The sample comes from a study of shared clonotypes between healthy human individuals. Replicate PCRs run on sorted subsets employed around 200 ng DNA, some 33,000 T cell genomes. Generated by immunoSEQ multiplex PCR, the TCRdb table keeps only in-frame clones and is missing some. The sample contains 1.4 million to 1.5 million clones, roughly 97% of which appear only once. After removal of 2 bases from V and 4 bases from J, the junction contained 7 bases not matched to a gene. In germline, CDR1 is SGHTA, CDR2 FQGNSA. CDR3 length: 15 residues.

Material: naive CD4+ T cells sorted from blood. The subset was: CD45RA+ positively selected. The rearrangement uses TRBV7-2 and TRBJ1-1, with TRBD1 matching 7 bases. The source is a man aged 30 to 45 in good health. The CDR3 here is CASSLYTTGATEAFF. CDR3 DNA sequence: TGTGCCAGCAGCTTATATACCACAGGGGCCACTGAAGCTTTCTTT.